This paragraph covers one T cell receptor beta chain sequence. The source of the sample is a study of T cells in Graves' hyperthyroidism and ophthalmopathy. It was RNA transcripts that yielded the amplified TCR beta CDR3 regions. During a first-round RT-PCR of the TCR CDR3, the HTBI primer set was used. TCRdb reprocessed the multiplex PCR reads via MiXCR and lists one record per CDR3 protein. The sample has about 680,000 distinct CDR3 sequences, approximately 36% seen once. Germline CDR1 and CDR2: DFQATT and SNEGSKA (reference sequence). V lost 3 bases, J lost 0 bases, and 10 bases stayed unmatched. The CDR3 extends over 17 amino acids.

The chain recombines TRBV20-1 with TRBJ2-3, with 9 bases matching TRBD2. The sample was blood. The origin of this receptor is a woman aged 40 to 50 with Graves' hyperthyroidism. The DNA for the CDR3 is TGCAGTGCTAGTAGACTAGCGGCGGGGCCGAGCACAGATACGCAGTATTTT. Its protein product is CSASRLAAGPSTDTQYF.